Following are 22 T cell receptor beta chains from one sample sequenced in a study of response to subunit inactivated influenza vaccine. TCRdb recomputed calls from the RT-PCR reads with MiXCR, one row per CDR3 protein. Of around 300,000 distinct CDR3 sequences listed, approximately 20% were seen once; the top ten hold about a tenth. Sequences were derived from PBMCs from blood, sampled around 22 months after vaccination. These TCRs come from a man aged 45 to 75 who received an inactivated influenza vaccine.

This clonotype came up a few times. V is TRBV2 and J is TRBJ2-5, with 9 bases matching TRBD1. The V gene's germline CDR1 is SNHLY and CDR2 FYNNEI. V dropped 7 bases and J dropped 4; count of bases not matched to a gene: 7. The CDR3 is 14 amino acids. This CDR3 is CASKTTGGAETQYF. DNA for the CDR3: TGTGCCAGCAAAACGACAGGGGGAGCAGAGACCCAGTACTTC.

As concerns this clonotype: Sequence at one end of the junction differs from germline and may be a read error. The rearrangement uses TRBV7-2 and TRBJ2-3; D is unresolved. The CDR3 is 15 residues long. Germline V gene sequence: CDR1 SGHTA, CDR2 FQGNSA. CDR3 residues: CASSLEVVGTDAQYF. In nucleotides, the CDR3 is TGTGCCAGCAGCTTAGAGGTAGTGGGCACAGATGCGCAGTATTTT.

The chain recombines TRBV27 with TRBJ1-2; D is uncertain. The V and J ends lost 0 bases and 6 bases respectively, with 14 bases between them. Germline values: CDR1 MNHEY, CDR2 SMNVEV (reference sequence). The CDR3 runs 15 residues. The CDR3 coding sequence is TGTGCCAGCAGTTTATCGATTCCCCTGAAAGATGGCTACACCTTC. Its translation: CASSLSIPLKDGYTF.

The gene calls are TRBV4-3 and TRBJ1-2; the match to TRBD1 covers 7 bases. The V segment lost 2 bases and the J segment 4 bases; nucleotides outside the gene matches: 10. The CDR3 runs to 16 residues. Germline loops: CDR1 LGHNA, CDR2 YSLEER. DNA for the CDR3: TGCGCCAGCAGCCAACAACAAGACAGGGTCCCCTATGGCTACACCTTC. Protein: CASSQQQDRVPYGYTF.

There are a few counts of this clonotype. The chain links TRBV3-1 to TRBJ1-6, with a weak D call TRBD1 (6 bases). Trimming removed 4 bases from V and 5 bases from J, with 15 bases in between. Germline CDR1 reads LGHDT; CDR2 reads YNNKEL (reference sequence). This CDR3 has 16 amino acids. CDR3 loop: CASSRLHRENNSPLHF. As DNA, the CDR3 is TGTGCCAGCAGCCGACTCCACAGGGAGAATAATTCACCCCTCCACTTT.

The gene calls are TRBV7-8 and TRBJ1-5; D perhaps matches TRBD1 (5 bases). This CDR3 contains 17 residues. The ends were cut back, 0 bases at V and 0 bases at J, with 12 bases in the middle. Germline assignment: CDR1 SGHVS and CDR2 FQNEAQ. In DNA, the CDR3 is TGTGCCAGCAGCTTAGCACTCGGGGGACTTAGCAATCAGCCCCAGCATTTT. Protein sequence: CASSLALGGLSNQPQHF. Looking up the rest from reference TRBV7-8 and TRBJ1-5 gives the full variable domain: GAGVSQSPRYKVAKRGQDVALRCDPISGHVSLFWYQQALGQGPEFLTYFQNEAQLDKSGLPSDRFFAERPEGSVSTLKIQRTQQEDSAVYLCASSLALGGLSNQPQHFGDGTRLSIL.

This clonotype was picked up many times. The chain is built from TRBV29-1 and TRBJ1-1, with D tentatively TRBD1 (5 bases). The CDR3 length is 13 residues. Germline-derived CDR1 and CDR2 are SQVTM and ANQGSEA. The ends were cut back, 4 bases at V and 5 bases at J, with 14 bases in the middle. The CDR3 loop is CSVGQPGLTEAFF. CDR3 DNA: TGCAGCGTTGGACAGCCGGGGTTAACTGAAGCTTTCTTT.

The chain carries TRBV20-1 and TRBJ2-7; 9 nucleotides match TRBD2. The V gene's germline CDR1 is DFQATT and CDR2 SNEGSKA (reference sequence). V lost 0 bases, J lost 7 bases, and 10 bases stayed unmatched. CDR3 length equals 15 residues. This CDR3 is CSARDLVAGAREQYF. For the CDR3, the DNA is TGCAGTGCTAGAGATTTAGTAGCGGGAGCGCGTGAGCAGTACTTC.

This clonotype was recorded many times. The rearrangement uses TRBV5-5 and TRBJ1-2, with D unclear. The V gene lost 0 bases and the J gene lost 3 bases, with 6 bases spanning the gap. Germline V gene lookup returns CDR1 SGHKS and CDR2 YYEKEE (reference sequence). The CDR3 covers 13 residues. CDR3 DNA sequence: TGTGCCAGCAGCTTGGGGCCAGACTATGGCTACACCTTC. This translates into CASSLGPDYGYTF.

This sequence joins TRBV18 and TRBJ2-7, with 7 bases fitting TRBD1. The V segment lost 9 bases and the J segment 1 base; nucleotides outside the gene matches: 9. The germline V gene encodes CDR1 KGHSH and CDR2 LQKENI. The CDR3 spans 14 residues. CDR3 sequence: CASKEGATSYEQYF. CDR3 in DNA: TGTGCCAGTAAAGAGGGGGCCACATCCTACGAGCAGTACTTC.

The chain employs TRBV15 and TRBJ1-3; D remains unclear. This CDR3 region has 15 residues. Deletions cut 1 base from V and 0 bases from J, with 7 bases between. CDR1 and CDR2 (germline): LNHNV, YYDKDF (reference sequence). Here the CDR3 reads CATSRAALSGNTIYF. CDR3 sequence (DNA): TGTGCCACCAGCAGAGCGGCCCTCTCTGGAAACACCATATATTTT.

This clonotype was counted many times. The J gene is TRBJ2-3, the V gene TRBV28; 10 nucleotides line up with TRBD2. V shed 5 bases, J shed 5 bases, and the junction held 4 bases outside the gene matches. The germline V gene has CDR1 MDHEN and CDR2 SYDVKM. The CDR3 has 14 residues. The CDR3: CASSTSGMGDTQYF. CDR3 bases: TGTGCCAGCAGTACTAGCGGGATGGGAGATACGCAGTATTTT.

This clonotype turned up a few times. This chain connects TRBV5-1 to TRBJ2-2; D unclear. There are 13 residues in the CDR3. Trimming pared 4 bases from V and 6 bases from J, leaving 10 bases between. CDR1 and CDR2 from the germline V gene are SGHRS and YFSETQ. CDR3 amino acids: CASSDGRSGELFF. The CDR3 DNA is TGCGCCAGCAGCGACGGGCGCTCCGGGGAGCTGTTTTTT.

This clonotype was observed a handful of times. The chain uses TRBV10-3 and TRBJ2-3; 14 bases are a match to TRBD2. The germline V gene has CDR1 ENHRY and CDR2 SYGVKD. This CDR3 has 16 amino acids. The junction had 6 bases not matched to a gene; V was cut back by 6 bases and J by 4 bases. The CDR3 sequence: CAIRPGLAGESDTQYF. The CDR3 DNA reads TGTGCCATCAGGCCGGGACTAGCGGGAGAGTCAGATACGCAGTATTTT.

This clonotype was counted only a few times. The chain has TRBV14 and TRBJ1-1; possibly TRBD1 for D (6 bases). CDR3 length equals 13 residues. The ends were cut back, 1 base at V and 11 bases at J, with 14 bases in the middle. Germline V gene sequence: CDR1 SGHDN, CDR2 FVKESK. In DNA form, the CDR3 reads TGTGCCAGCAGCCAAGTTCCAGGGGCCGAGGCTTTCTTT. Protein product: CASSQVPGAEAFF.

A few counts support this clonotype. This chain's CDR3 is CASSYLAGDSGEQYF. The CDR3 nucleotides are TGTGCCAGCAGTTACTTGGCAGGGGACTCGGGAGAGCAGTACTTC. This chain joins TRBV6-2 or TRBV6-3 and TRBJ2-7, with D perhaps TRBD1 or TRBD2 (6 bases each). Germline lookup yields CDR1 MNHEY and CDR2 SVGEGT. This CDR3 contains 15 residues. V was cut by 1 base and J by 7 bases, with 17 bases left in between.

This clonotype was seen a few times. The CDR3, as DNA: TGCAGTGCTAGAGATCTAAGGACAGCCTATGGCTACACCTTC. It encodes CSARDLRTAYGYTF. The chain links TRBV20-1 to TRBJ1-2, with D possibly matching TRBD1 (6 bases). V gave up 0 bases and J gave up 4 bases, with 12 bases separating them. The CDR3 extends over 14 amino acids. Looked up from germline, CDR1 is DFQATT and CDR2 is SNEGSKA (reference sequence).

This clonotype was seen more than once but under ten times. V and J are TRBV7-9 and TRBJ2-1; D assignment may be TRBD1 or TRBD2 (5 bases each). The CDR3 spans 15 residues. V lost 5 bases, J lost 2 bases, and 13 bases lay in between. Germline V CDR1 and CDR2: SEHNR, FQNEAQ (reference sequence). CDR3 bases: TGTGCCAGCAGCCCGAGGGGCCAGACCTACAATGAGCAGTTCTTC. Translated: CASSPRGQTYNEQFF.

This clonotype was counted at least ten times. The gene calls are TRBV20-1 and TRBJ1-5; unclear D gene. Trimming stripped 0 bases from V and 1 base from J, with 7 bases between. Germline loops: CDR1 DFQATT, CDR2 SNEGSKA (reference sequence). The CDR3 contains 14 residues. Here the CDR3 DNA reads TGCAGTGCTAGAGATCTACAGAGCAATCAGCCCCAGCATTTT. Translating it yields CSARDLQSNQPQHF.

This clonotype has more than one count but fewer than ten. The rearrangement uses TRBV20-1 and TRBJ1-1, with 9 bases aligning to TRBD1. With V trimmed by 3 bases and J by 1 base, 3 bases remained unmatched. This CDR3 spans 14 amino acids. Germline V gives CDR1 DFQATT, CDR2 SNEGSKA (reference sequence). The CDR3 region is CSARDRGWNTEAFF. The CDR3, as DNA: TGCAGTGCTAGGGACAGGGGCTGGAACACTGAAGCTTTCTTT.

This chain uses TRBV3-1 with TRBJ2-5, with 16 positions matching TRBD2. CDR3 length equals 20 residues. In germline, CDR1 is LGHDT, CDR2 YNNKEL (reference sequence). V was pared by 4 bases and J by 5 bases, with 16 bases of the junction left unmatched. CDR3 DNA: TGTGCCAGCAGCCCCAGCTACATGGGACTAGCGGGGGGGCTACGGGAGACCCAGTACTTC. Its translation is CASSPSYMGLAGGLRETQYF.

The chain carries TRBV28 and TRBJ1-3; TRBD1 matches 7 bases. The CDR3 covers 15 residues. Germline V CDR1 and CDR2: MDHEN, SYDVKM. Trimming cost V 5 bases and J 2 bases; bases outside gene matches: 6. As DNA, the CDR3 is TGTGCCAGCAGTCTGGTAGACAGGGCTGGAAACACCATATATTTT. Protein sequence: CASSLVDRAGNTIYF. The variable domain in full, completed from reference TRBV28 and TRBJ1-3, reads DVKVTQSSRYLVKRTGEKVFLECVQDMDHENMFWYRQDPGLGLRLIYFSYDVKMKEKGDIPEGYSVSREKKERFSLILESASTNQTSMYLCASSLVDRAGNTIYFGEGSWLTVV.